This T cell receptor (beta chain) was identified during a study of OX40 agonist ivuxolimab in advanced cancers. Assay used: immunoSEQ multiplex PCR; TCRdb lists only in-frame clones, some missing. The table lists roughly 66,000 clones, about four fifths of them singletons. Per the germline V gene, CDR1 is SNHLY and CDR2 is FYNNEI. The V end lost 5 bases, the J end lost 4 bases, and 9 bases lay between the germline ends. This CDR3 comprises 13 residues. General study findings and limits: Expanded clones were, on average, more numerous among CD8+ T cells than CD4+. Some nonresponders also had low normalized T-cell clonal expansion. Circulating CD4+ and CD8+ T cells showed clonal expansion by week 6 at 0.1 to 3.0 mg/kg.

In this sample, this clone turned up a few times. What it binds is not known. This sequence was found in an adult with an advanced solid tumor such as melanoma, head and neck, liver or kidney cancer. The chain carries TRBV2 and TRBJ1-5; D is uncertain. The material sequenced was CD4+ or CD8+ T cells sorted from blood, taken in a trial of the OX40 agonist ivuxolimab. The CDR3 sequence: CASSQEINQPQHF. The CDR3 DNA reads TGTGCCAGCAGTCAGGAGATTAATCAGCCCCAGCATTTT.